A selection of T cell receptor beta chains follows, all from one sample in a study of cytomegalovirus exposure and HLA in healthy donors. The table came from immunoSEQ multiplex PCR; TCRdb's copy has only in-frame clones and leaves some out. This table has around 150,000 clones, about 75% appearing once. Sequencing was done on a sample of PBMCs. These receptors were obtained from a woman between 40 and 50 years old in good health and CMV-seropositive. Each CDR3 is given with its conserved first and last residue. Each record gives: J gene, V gene, clone size, D gene, CDR3 protein, CDR3 DNA. A D gene is named only where the DNA matches it firmly. Size is stated for part of the rows, as once, few or many counts, or as a class when the clone is expanded.

TRBJ1-2 | TRBV2 | NA | NA | CASSESSRRVPFYGYTF | TGTGCCAGCAGTGAATCGTCCAGGCGGGTCCCTTTCTATGGCTACACCTTC
TRBJ2-5 | TRBV28 | few | TRBD2 | CASSHRLATETQYF | TGTGCCAGCAGTCACCGACTAGCGACCGAGACCCAGTACTTC
TRBJ2-7 | TRBV20-1 | NA | NA | CSASEGYEQYF | TGCAGTGCTAGCGAGGGCTACGAGCAGTACTTC
TRBJ2-2 | TRBV7-3 | once | TRBD2 | CASSLLAGGPEYTGELFF | TGTGCCAGCAGTCTCCTAGCGGGGGGCCCCGAGTACACCGGGGAGCTGTTTTTT
TRBJ2-1 | TRBV7-2 | few | TRBD1 | CASSPDRVNEQFF | TGTGCCAGCAGCCCAGACAGGGTCAATGAGCAGTTCTTC
TRBJ2-7 | TRBV2 | NA | TRBD1 | CASSEDWLGDRAYEQYF | TGTGCCAGCAGTGAAGATTGGTTGGGTGACAGGGCCTACGAGCAGTACTTC
TRBJ1-1 | TRBV30 | NA | NA | CAWIPPTRVRTEAFF | TGTGCCTGGATCCCACCCACCAGGGTTAGGACTGAAGCTTTCTTT
TRBJ2-1 | TRBV20-1 | few | TRBD2 | CSARWTSNQFF | TGCAGTGCTAGGTGGACTAGTAACCAGTTCTTC
TRBJ2-1 | TRBV7-8 | NA | NA | CASSLWGVTVAYNEQFF | TGTGCCAGCAGCTTATGGGGAGTCACGGTGGCCTACAATGAGCAGTTCTTC
TRBJ1-2 | TRBV4-3 | few | NA | CASSLGRAYGYTF | TGCGCCAGCAGCTTGGGGAGGGCATATGGCTACACCTTC
TRBJ2-7 | TRBV15 | once | NA | CATSRGYYEQYF | TGTGCCACCAGCAGAGGGTACTACGAGCAGTACTTC
TRBJ2-1 | TRBV7-2 | once | NA | CASSLAGGAEEQFF | TGTGCCAGCAGCTTAGCGGGGGGAGCGGAGGAGCAGTTCTTC
TRBJ2-5 | TRBV5-1 | NA | NA | CASSGGGHQETQYF | TGCGCCAGCAGTGGAGGGGGCCACCAAGAGACCCAGTACTTC
TRBJ1-4 | TRBV5-1 | NA | TRBD1 | CASKTGWTNEKLFF | TGCGCCAGTAAGACAGGGTGGACTAATGAAAAACTGTTTTTT
TRBJ1-1 | TRBV2 | NA | NA | CASRTDAGTEAFF | TGTGCCAGCAGGACAGACGCCGGCACTGAAGCTTTCTTT
TRBJ1-5 | TRBV5-5 | few | NA | CASSLGIRGNQPQHF | TGTGCCAGCAGCTTGGGGATTCGGGGCAATCAGCCCCAGCATTTT
TRBJ2-7 | TRBV9 | NA | NA | CASSVATGDSPPYEQYF | TGTGCCAGCAGCGTAGCTACGGGGGATAGCCCCCCCTACGAGCAGTACTTC
TRBJ2-5 | TRBV5-1 | NA | NA | CASSWTLQETQYF | TGCGCCAGCTCTTGGACATTACAAGAGACCCAGTACTTC
TRBJ2-1 | TRBV18 | NA | TRBD1 | CASSQLGTGRTYNEQFF | TGTGCCAGCTCACAACTAGGGACAGGGAGGACCTACAATGAGCAGTTCTTC
TRBJ1-5 | TRBV28 | NA | NA | CASERANQPQHF | TGTGCCAGCGAGAGGGCCAATCAGCCCCAGCATTTT
TRBJ2-7 | TRBV11-1 | NA | NA | CASSTPTGTTYEQYF | TGTGCCAGCAGCACCCCTACCGGGACAACCTACGAGCAGTACTTC
TRBJ2-3 | TRBV7-3 | NA | TRBD1 | CASSSAGTTGADTQYF | TGTGCCAGCAGCTCCGCAGGAACTACAGGGGCAGATACGCAGTATTTT
TRBJ2-7 | TRBV15 | NA | NA | CAASRGLAAYEQYF | TGTGCCGCCAGCCGGGGACTGGCGGCCTACGAGCAGTACTTC
TRBJ1-1 | TRBV30 | NA | NA | CAQRRSGGTEAFF | TGTGCCCAAAGACGGAGCGGTGGCACTGAAGCTTTCTTT
TRBJ2-7 | TRBV28 | NA | NA | CASSFLPSYEQYF | TGTGCCAGCAGTTTCCTCCCCTCCTACGAGCAGTACTTC
TRBJ1-1 | TRBV9 | NA | NA | CASSALKQATEAFF | TGTGCCAGCAGCGCCCTAAAACAGGCCACTGAAGCTTTCTTT
TRBJ1-4 | TRBV27 | NA | TRBD1 | CASSLNRGTNEKLFF | TGTGCCAGCAGTTTAAACAGGGGAACTAATGAAAAACTGTTTTTT
TRBJ2-7 | TRBV19 | NA | NA | CASGRLKADSLSYEQYF | TGTGCCAGTGGTCGATTGAAAGCCGACAGCCTCTCCTACGAGCAGTACTTC
TRBJ2-7 | TRBV18 | NA | TRBD1 | CASSPGQGVGYEQYF | TGTGCCAGCTCACCTGGGCAGGGGGTGGGCTACGAGCAGTACTTC
TRBJ2-7 | TRBV10-3 | few | NA | CAISATSSYEQYF | TGTGCCATCAGCGCTACTAGCTCCTACGAGCAGTACTTC
TRBJ1-2 | TRBV25-1 | NA | NA | CASSEYVPGRNYGYTF | TGTGCCAGCAGTGAATACGTGCCAGGGCGGAACTATGGCTACACCTTC
TRBJ1-2 | TRBV18 | NA | NA | CASSLGPRSNYGYTF | TGTGCCAGCTCACTGGGTCCGCGGTCCAACTATGGCTACACCTTC
TRBJ2-1 | TRBV19 | few | NA | CASSRGGGPKNEQFF | TGTGCCAGTAGCCGTGGGGGGGGGCCCAAGAATGAGCAGTTCTTC
TRBJ1-5 | TRBV19 | NA | NA | CASSIAGRVGNQPQHF | TGTGCCAGTAGTATAGCCGGCAGGGTGGGGAATCAGCCCCAGCATTTT
TRBJ1-4 | TRBV18 | NA | NA | CASSLNTGKTNEKLFF | TGTGCCAGCTCACTCAATACAGGGAAAACTAATGAAAAACTGTTTTTT
TRBJ2-3 | TRBV5-4 | few | NA | CASSLFSSGTDTQYF | TGTGCCAGCAGCTTGTTTTCCAGCGGCACAGATACGCAGTATTTT
TRBJ2-3 | TRBV5-4 | NA | NA | CASSLRRVSTDTQYF | TGTGCCAGCAGCTTGCGCAGGGTTAGCACAGATACGCAGTATTTT
TRBJ1-1 | TRBV6-5 | NA | NA | CASRDSYTEAFF | TGTGCCAGCAGAGACAGTTACACTGAAGCTTTCTTT
TRBJ2-5 | TRBV27 | NA | TRBD1 | CASSLGGPGGWETQYF | TGTGCCAGCAGTTTAGGGGGGCCAGGGGGCTGGGAGACCCAGTACTTC
TRBJ2-7 | TRBV28 | few | NA | CASLGQPYEQYF | TGTGCCAGCCTAGGACAGCCCTACGAGCAGTACTTC
TRBJ2-2 | TRBV28 | NA | NA | CASSLPGISTGELFF | TGTGCCAGCAGTTTACCGGGGATCTCCACCGGGGAGCTGTTTTTT
TRBJ2-5 | TRBV28 | few | TRBD2 | CASSSGGAGGPRETQYF | TGTGCCAGCAGTTCGGGGGGGGCGGGAGGGCCCCGAGAGACCCAGTACTTC
TRBJ2-7 | TRBV28 | NA | NA | CASRQGGFYEQYF | TGTGCCAGCAGACAGGGAGGGTTCTACGAGCAGTACTTC
TRBJ2-1 | TRBV9 | few | NA | CASSAHRESSYNEQFF | TGTGCCAGCAGCGCCCACAGGGAGAGTTCCTACAATGAGCAGTTCTTC
TRBJ1-5 | TRBV19 | once | NA | CASSDRRNQPQHF | TGTGCCAGTAGCGACAGGCGCAATCAGCCCCAGCATTTT
TRBJ2-1 | TRBV10-3 | NA | NA | CATGPGLNSYNEQFF | TGTGCCACGGGCCCGGGACTGAACTCCTACAATGAGCAGTTCTTC
TRBJ1-2 | TRBV15 | NA | NA | CATSRQGQPHNYGYTF | TGTGCCACCAGCAGACAGGGACAACCCCATAACTATGGCTACACCTTC
TRBJ2-2 | TRBV7-9 | NA | TRBD1 | CASSQRAGQGNTGELFF | TGTGCCAGCAGCCAGAGAGCGGGACAGGGGAACACCGGGGAGCTGTTTTTT
TRBJ2-3 | TRBV7-3 | NA | NA | CASSLSLATDTQYF | TGTGCCAGCAGCTTAAGTTTGGCCACAGATACGCAGTATTTT
TRBJ2-2 | TRBV7-3 | NA | NA | CASSPSQGLGGELFF | TGTGCCAGCAGCCCGAGCCAGGGGTTGGGGGGGGAGCTGTTTTTT
TRBJ2-2 | TRBV28 | few | TRBD2 | CASSFSGSNWTGLIRYVNTGELFF | TGTGCCAGCAGTTTTAGCGGGAGTAATTGGACAGGCTTAATACGATACGTGAACACCGGGGAGCTGTTTTTT
TRBJ2-5 | TRBV4-3 | NA | TRBD1 | CASSQFNRQGSETQYF | TGCGCCAGCAGCCAATTTAACCGACAGGGCTCGGAGACCCAGTACTTC
TRBJ2-3 | TRBV5-1 | NA | TRBD2 | CASSLRLAGPTDTQYF | TGCGCCAGCAGCTTACGACTAGCGGGACCCACAGATACGCAGTATTTT
TRBJ1-1 | TRBV21-1 | NA | NA | CASSNPRYGGKGTEAFF | TGTGCCAGCAGCAATCCGCGGTATGGGGGGAAAGGCACTGAAGCTTTCTTT
TRBJ1-2 | TRBV28 | NA | NA | CASSLQDYGYTF | TGTGCCAGCAGTTTGCAGGACTATGGCTACACCTTC
TRBJ2-5 | TRBV11-2 | NA | TRBD2 | CASSFPPEAGGGETQYF | TGTGCCAGCAGCTTTCCCCCCGAGGCGGGCGGGGGAGAGACCCAGTACTTC
TRBJ1-6 | TRBV27 | NA | NA | CASSWDTNNSPLHF | TGTGCCAGCAGTTGGGACACCAATAATTCACCCCTCCACTTT
TRBJ1-5 | TRBV28 | NA | NA | CASSLEQYSNQPQHF | TGTGCCAGCAGTTTAGAACAGTATAGCAATCAGCCCCAGCATTTT
TRBJ1-5 | TRBV14 | NA | NA | CATLRRGRGGSSLGSNQPQHF | TGTGCCACCTTAAGGCGGGGAAGGGGAGGGTCATCACTGGGGAGCAATCAGCCCCAGCATTTT
TRBJ1-5 | TRBV25-1 | NA | NA | CASSSARYNQPQHF | TGTGCCAGCAGTTCAGCGAGGTACAATCAGCCCCAGCATTTT